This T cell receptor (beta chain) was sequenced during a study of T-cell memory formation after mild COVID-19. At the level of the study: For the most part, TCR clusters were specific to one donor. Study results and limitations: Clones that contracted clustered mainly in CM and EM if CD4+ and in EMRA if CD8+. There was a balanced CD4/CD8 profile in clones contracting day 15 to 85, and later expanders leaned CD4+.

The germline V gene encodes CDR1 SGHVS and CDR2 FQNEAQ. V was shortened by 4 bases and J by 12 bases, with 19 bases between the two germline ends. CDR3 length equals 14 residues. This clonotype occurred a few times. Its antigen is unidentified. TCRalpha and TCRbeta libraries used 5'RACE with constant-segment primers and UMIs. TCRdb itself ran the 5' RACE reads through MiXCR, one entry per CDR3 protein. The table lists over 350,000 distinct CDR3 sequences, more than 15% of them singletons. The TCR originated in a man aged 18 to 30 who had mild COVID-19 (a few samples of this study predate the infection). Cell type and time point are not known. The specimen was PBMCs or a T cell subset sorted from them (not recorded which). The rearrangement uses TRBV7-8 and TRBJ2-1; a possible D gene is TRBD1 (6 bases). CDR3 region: CASSSRAGDRRQFF. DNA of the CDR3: TGTGCCAGCAGCTCCCGGGCAGGGGACCGGAGGCAGTTCTTC.